This is a list of T cell receptor beta chains from one sample in a study of response to subunit inactivated influenza vaccine. TCRdb recomputed calls from the RT-PCR reads with MiXCR, one row per CDR3 protein. The sample has roughly 790,000 distinct CDR3 sequences; roughly 20% are singletons. The sample here was PBMCs from blood, taken 4 to 6 days after vaccination. Receptors originate from a middle-aged man who received an inactivated influenza vaccine. CDR3s include the opening cysteine and the closing phenylalanine or tryptophan. Fields, in order: J gene, V gene, D gene, clone size, CDR3 protein, CDR3 DNA. The D gene is left open where the match is weak. Where a row states a size, it is once, few, many or the class of an expanded clone; other rows omit it.

j_gene: TRBJ1-1
v_gene: TRBV16
d_gene: -
abundance: -
CDR3aa: CASSRMRGNTEAFF
CDR3nt: TGTGCCAGCAGCCGAATGAGGGGGAACACTGAAGCTTTCTTT

j_gene: TRBJ1-2
v_gene: TRBV7-9
d_gene: TRBD1
abundance: -
CDR3aa: CANRDRGNGYTF
CDR3nt: TGTGCCAACCGGGACAGGGGGAATGGCTACACCTTC

j_gene: TRBJ1-4
v_gene: TRBV4-2
d_gene: TRBD1
abundance: -
CDR3aa: CASSQDRTGGLEKLFF
CDR3nt: TGTGCCAGCAGCCAAGATCGAACAGGGGGCCTTGAAAAACTGTTTTTT

j_gene: TRBJ1-3
v_gene: TRBV3-1
d_gene: -
abundance: -
CDR3aa: CASSQTLWPGGRNTIYF
CDR3nt: TGTGCCAGCAGCCAAACCCTGTGGCCCGGGGGAAGGAACACCATATATTTT

j_gene: TRBJ2-5
v_gene: TRBV9
d_gene: TRBD1
abundance: -
CDR3aa: CASSVGVRGLETQYF
CDR3nt: TGTGCCAGCAGCGTAGGGGTAAGGGGGCTCGAGACCCAGTACTTC

j_gene: TRBJ2-3
v_gene: TRBV7-2
d_gene: -
abundance: many
CDR3aa: CASSSTGWGTDTQYF
CDR3nt: TGTGCCAGCAGCTCAACAGGGTGGGGCACAGATACGCAGTATTTT

j_gene: TRBJ1-5
v_gene: TRBV5-6
d_gene: -
abundance: -
CDR3aa: CASSLMGRSNQPQHF
CDR3nt: TGTGCCAGCAGCTTGATGGGAAGAAGCAATCAGCCCCAGCATTTT

j_gene: TRBJ1-5
v_gene: TRBV12-3/TRBV12-4
d_gene: -
abundance: many
CDR3aa: CASSGGDNQPQHF
CDR3nt: TGTGCCAGCTCGGGGGGAGACAATCAGCCCCAGCATTTT

j_gene: TRBJ2-3
v_gene: TRBV4-3
d_gene: TRBD2
abundance: -
CDR3aa: CASSQDDLGAGEQYF
CDR3nt: TGCGCCAGCAGCCAAGATGACCTGGGAGCGGGGGAACAGTATTTT

j_gene: TRBJ2-1
v_gene: TRBV5-4
d_gene: TRBD2
abundance: once
CDR3aa: CASSLATSGSKFSYNEQFF
CDR3nt: TGTGCCAGCAGCTTGGCAACTAGCGGGAGTAAATTCTCCTACAATGAGCAGTTCTTC

j_gene: TRBJ2-7
v_gene: TRBV6-2/TRBV6-3
d_gene: TRBD2
abundance: few
CDR3aa: CASSYSLAAYEQYF
CDR3nt: TGTGCCAGCAGTTACAGCCTAGCGGCCTACGAGCAGTACTTC

j_gene: TRBJ2-7
v_gene: TRBV29-1
d_gene: TRBD1
abundance: few
CDR3aa: CSVGTGIYEQYF
CDR3nt: TGCAGCGTAGGGACAGGGATCTACGAGCAGTACTTC

j_gene: TRBJ1-1
v_gene: TRBV3-1
d_gene: -
abundance: few
CDR3aa: CASSSDSRTETFF
CDR3nt: TGTGCCAGCAGTTCTGACAGTCGTACTGAAACTTTCTTT

j_gene: TRBJ2-3
v_gene: TRBV12-3/TRBV12-4
d_gene: -
abundance: few
CDR3aa: CASSFIPGPDTQYF
CDR3nt: TGTGCCAGCAGTTTCATCCCGGGCCCAGATACGCAGTATTTT

j_gene: TRBJ2-5
v_gene: TRBV11-2
d_gene: TRBD2
abundance: few
CDR3aa: CASSLGLLAGGQQETQYF
CDR3nt: TGTGCCAGCAGCTTAGGTCTCCTGGCGGGGGGGCAGCAAGAGACCCAGTACTTC

j_gene: TRBJ1-3
v_gene: TRBV7-2
d_gene: -
abundance: many
CDR3aa: CASSLVPISGNTIYF
CDR3nt: TGTGCCAGCAGCTTAGTTCCGATCTCTGGAAACACCATATATTTT

j_gene: TRBJ2-1
v_gene: TRBV20-1
d_gene: TRBD2
abundance: many
CDR3aa: CSARGLAGGYNEQFF
CDR3nt: TGCAGTGCTAGAGGACTAGCGGGGGGGTACAATGAGCAGTTCTTC

j_gene: TRBJ2-1
v_gene: TRBV18
d_gene: TRBD2
abundance: -
CDR3aa: CASSPPTSGNEQFF
CDR3nt: TGTGCCAGCTCACCACCGACTAGCGGGAATGAGCAGTTCTTC

j_gene: TRBJ1-2
v_gene: TRBV6-5
d_gene: -
abundance: few
CDR3aa: CASSYSIGNTYGYTF
CDR3nt: TGTGCCAGCAGTTACTCGATAGGGAACACGTATGGCTACACCTTC

j_gene: TRBJ2-1
v_gene: TRBV12-3/TRBV12-4
d_gene: -
abundance: many
CDR3aa: CASSFLDRYNEQFF
CDR3nt: TGTGCCAGCAGTTTTCTGGACAGATACAATGAGCAGTTCTTC

j_gene: TRBJ1-1
v_gene: TRBV12-3/TRBV12-4
d_gene: -
abundance: -
CDR3aa: CASSAGQPEAFF
CDR3nt: TGTGCCAGCAGCGCTGGACAGCCTGAAGCTTTCTTT

j_gene: TRBJ1-4
v_gene: TRBV28
d_gene: -
abundance: few
CDR3aa: CASSSDGYGQKLFF
CDR3nt: TGTGCCAGCAGCTCGGATGGGTACGGGCAAAAACTGTTTTTT

j_gene: TRBJ2-7
v_gene: TRBV7-3
d_gene: TRBD1
abundance: few
CDR3aa: CASSSTGGLNEQYF
CDR3nt: TGTGCCAGCAGCTCAACAGGGGGTTTGAACGAGCAGTACTTC

j_gene: TRBJ1-2
v_gene: TRBV7-9
d_gene: -
abundance: -
CDR3aa: CASSLDHRYGYTF
CDR3nt: TGTGCCAGCAGCTTAGATCACCGCTATGGCTACACCTTC

j_gene: TRBJ2-7
v_gene: TRBV27
d_gene: TRBD2
abundance: -
CDR3aa: CASKPLAGVFYEQYF
CDR3nt: TGTGCCAGCAAACCACTAGCGGGAGTTTTCTACGAGCAGTACTTC

j_gene: TRBJ2-1
v_gene: TRBV21-1
d_gene: -
abundance: -
CDR3aa: CASSKVGTSGMVYNEQFF
CDR3nt: TGTGCCAGCAGCAAAGTAGGGACTAGCGGGATGGTTTACAATGAGCAGTTCTTC

j_gene: TRBJ2-7
v_gene: TRBV28
d_gene: TRBD1
abundance: -
CDR3aa: CASLSPGQGDEQYF
CDR3nt: TGTGCCAGCCTATCTCCGGGACAGGGAGACGAGCAGTACTTC

j_gene: TRBJ2-1
v_gene: TRBV6-2/TRBV6-3
d_gene: -
abundance: few
CDR3aa: CASSYRTADYNEQFF
CDR3nt: TGTGCCAGCAGTTATCGGACAGCCGATTACAATGAGCAGTTCTTC

j_gene: TRBJ1-4
v_gene: TRBV7-8
d_gene: -
abundance: few
CDR3aa: CASSKIATNEKLFF
CDR3nt: TGTGCCAGCAGTAAAATAGCAACTAATGAAAAACTGTTTTTT

j_gene: TRBJ1-2
v_gene: TRBV12-3/TRBV12-4
d_gene: -
abundance: many
CDR3aa: CASSLTWDTTNYGYTF
CDR3nt: TGTGCCAGCAGCCTAACCTGGGACACTACTAACTATGGCTACACCTTC

j_gene: TRBJ2-2
v_gene: TRBV6-1
d_gene: -
abundance: many
CDR3aa: CASSDMGVDTGELFF
CDR3nt: TGTGCCAGCAGTGACATGGGGGTTGACACCGGGGAGCTGTTTTTT

j_gene: TRBJ2-1
v_gene: TRBV11-3
d_gene: TRBD1
abundance: -
CDR3aa: CASSFGTGSGNEQFF
CDR3nt: TGTGCCAGCAGCTTTGGGACAGGATCCGGCAATGAGCAGTTCTTC

j_gene: TRBJ2-2
v_gene: TRBV12-3/TRBV12-4
d_gene: -
abundance: many
CDR3aa: CASRPVNANTGELFF
CDR3nt: TGTGCCAGCAGACCAGTTAACGCGAACACCGGGGAGCTGTTTTTT

j_gene: TRBJ2-1
v_gene: TRBV11-2
d_gene: TRBD2
abundance: few
CDR3aa: CASSLVLPSGGGEQFF
CDR3nt: TGTGCCAGCAGCTTAGTGCTGCCTAGCGGGGGCGGTGAGCAGTTCTTC

j_gene: TRBJ1-2
v_gene: TRBV3-1
d_gene: -
abundance: few
CDR3aa: CASSRRQTVNYGYTF
CDR3nt: TGTGCCAGCAGCCGCCGACAAACCGTTAACTATGGCTACACCTTC

j_gene: TRBJ1-1
v_gene: TRBV20-1
d_gene: -
abundance: few
CDR3aa: CSAEGQAKAFF
CDR3nt: TGCAGTGCTGAGGGCCAAGCAAAAGCTTTCTTT

j_gene: TRBJ1-6
v_gene: TRBV7-2
d_gene: -
abundance: -
CDR3aa: CASSSGSLQTSLHF
CDR3nt: TGTGCCAGCAGCTCCGGATCGTTACAAACGAGCCTCCACTTT

j_gene: TRBJ2-5
v_gene: TRBV5-1
d_gene: -
abundance: -
CDR3aa: CASSLGSISLGETQYF
CDR3nt: TGCGCCAGCAGCTTGGGCTCTATATCCCTTGGAGAGACCCAGTACTTC

j_gene: TRBJ2-2
v_gene: TRBV28
d_gene: -
abundance: few
CDR3aa: CASSLSLTGELFF
CDR3nt: TGTGCCAGCAGTTTATCACTCACCGGGGAGCTGTTTTTT

j_gene: TRBJ1-6
v_gene: TRBV4-2
d_gene: -
abundance: few
CDR3aa: CASSQDPAYNSPLHF
CDR3nt: TGTGCCAGCAGCCAAGATCCAGCATATAATTCACCCCTCCACTTT

j_gene: TRBJ1-2
v_gene: TRBV3-1
d_gene: TRBD1
abundance: -
CDR3aa: CASSHRQGIDYGYTF
CDR3nt: TGTGCCAGCAGCCACCGACAGGGAATCGACTATGGCTACACCTTC

j_gene: TRBJ1-5
v_gene: TRBV5-1
d_gene: -
abundance: many
CDR3aa: CASSLTGNSNQPQHF
CDR3nt: TGCGCCAGCAGCTTGACAGGTAATAGCAATCAGCCCCAGCATTTT

j_gene: TRBJ1-2
v_gene: TRBV2
d_gene: TRBD1
abundance: -
CDR3aa: CASSERDRFLNNYTF
CDR3nt: TGTGCCAGCAGTGAGAGGGACAGATTTCTAAACAACTACACCTTC

j_gene: TRBJ1-4
v_gene: TRBV15
d_gene: TRBD1
abundance: -
CDR3aa: CATARRQGSEKLFF
CDR3nt: TGTGCCACCGCGCGGAGACAGGGCTCTGAAAAACTGTTTTTT

j_gene: TRBJ2-3
v_gene: TRBV7-9
d_gene: TRBD1
abundance: medium-sized
CDR3aa: CASSLRDREKNTQYF
CDR3nt: TGTGCCAGCAGCTTAAGGGACAGGGAAAAGAATACGCAGTATTTT

j_gene: TRBJ2-7
v_gene: TRBV20-1
d_gene: TRBD2
abundance: -
CDR3aa: CSAPRGTSEYEQYF
CDR3nt: TGCAGTGCCCCACGGGGGACTAGCGAGTACGAGCAGTACTTC

j_gene: TRBJ2-1
v_gene: TRBV19
d_gene: TRBD1
abundance: -
CDR3aa: CASSIGTGGVNSRLFF
CDR3nt: TGTGCCAGTAGTATAGGGACAGGGGGCGTAAACTCAAGACTGTTCTTC

j_gene: TRBJ2-1
v_gene: TRBV7-8
d_gene: TRBD2
abundance: -
CDR3aa: CASSLVSAGGTYNEQFF
CDR3nt: TGTGCCAGCAGCTTAGTGTCTGCGGGAGGGACCTACAATGAGCAGTTCTTC

j_gene: TRBJ2-6
v_gene: TRBV2
d_gene: -
abundance: -
CDR3aa: CASSGGNGANVLTF
CDR3nt: TGTGCCAGCAGTGGAGGAAACGGGGCCAACGTCCTGACTTTC

j_gene: TRBJ2-5
v_gene: TRBV10-3
d_gene: TRBD2
abundance: -
CDR3aa: CAIKGEGLAGLETQYF
CDR3nt: TGTGCCATCAAGGGCGAGGGACTAGCGGGGTTGGAGACCCAGTACTTC

j_gene: TRBJ1-6
v_gene: TRBV4-1
d_gene: TRBD1
abundance: few
CDR3aa: CASSRFGDRGGSPLHF
CDR3nt: TGCGCCAGCAGCCGATTCGGAGACAGGGGAGGATCACCCCTCCACTTT

j_gene: TRBJ1-1
v_gene: TRBV28
d_gene: TRBD1
abundance: few
CDR3aa: CASRTGGQSNTEAFF
CDR3nt: TGTGCCAGCAGGACAGGGGGACAGTCGAACACTGAAGCTTTCTTT

j_gene: TRBJ2-7
v_gene: TRBV6-5
d_gene: TRBD1
abundance: few
CDR3aa: CASSYSITAGGKVREQYF
CDR3nt: TGTGCCAGCAGTTACTCGATAACGGCAGGGGGTAAAGTTCGTGAGCAGTACTTC

j_gene: TRBJ2-1
v_gene: TRBV11-2
d_gene: -
abundance: -
CDR3aa: CASSRPSFASEQFF
CDR3nt: TGTGCCAGCAGCCGGCCCTCTTTCGCGAGCGAGCAGTTCTTC